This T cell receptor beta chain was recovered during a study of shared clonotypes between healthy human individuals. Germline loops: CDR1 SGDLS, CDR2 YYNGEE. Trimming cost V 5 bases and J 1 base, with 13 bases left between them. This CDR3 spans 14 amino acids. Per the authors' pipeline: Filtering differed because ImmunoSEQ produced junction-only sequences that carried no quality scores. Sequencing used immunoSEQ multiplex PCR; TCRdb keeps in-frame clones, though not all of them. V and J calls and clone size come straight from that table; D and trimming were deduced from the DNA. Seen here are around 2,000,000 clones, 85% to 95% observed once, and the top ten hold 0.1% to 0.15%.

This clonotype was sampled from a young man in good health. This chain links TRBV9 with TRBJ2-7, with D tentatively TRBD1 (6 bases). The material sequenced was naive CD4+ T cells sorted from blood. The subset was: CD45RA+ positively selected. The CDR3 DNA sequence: TGTGCCAGCAGTTTAAGAGGACAGTCCTACGAGCAGTACTTC. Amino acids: CASSLRGQSYEQYF.